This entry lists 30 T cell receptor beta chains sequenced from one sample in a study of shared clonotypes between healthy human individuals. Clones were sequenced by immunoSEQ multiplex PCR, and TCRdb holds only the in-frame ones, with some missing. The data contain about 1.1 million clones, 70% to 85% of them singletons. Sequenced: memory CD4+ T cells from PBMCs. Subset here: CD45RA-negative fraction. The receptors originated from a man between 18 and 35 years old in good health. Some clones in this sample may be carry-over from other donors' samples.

CDR3 in amino acids: CATSRQGDQPQHF. For the CDR3, the DNA is TGTGCCACCAGCAGACAGGGCGATCAGCCCCAGCATTTT. The chain employs TRBV15 and TRBJ1-5; tentative D call: TRBD1 (5 bases). Germline lookup yields CDR1 LNHNV and CDR2 YYDKDF (reference sequence). The CDR3 has 13 residues. Trimming took 2 bases from V and 5 from J, leaving 7 bases between them.

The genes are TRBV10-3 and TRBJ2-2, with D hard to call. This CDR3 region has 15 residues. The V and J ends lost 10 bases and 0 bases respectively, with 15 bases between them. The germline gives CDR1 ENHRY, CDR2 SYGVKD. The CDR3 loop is CATMASRANTGELFF. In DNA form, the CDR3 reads TGTGCCACAATGGCGTCTCGCGCGAACACCGGGGAGCTGTTTTTT.

In DNA form, the CDR3 reads TGTGCCAGCAGCCCTGGAGGTTCAGCCAAAAACATTCAGTACTTC. Its protein product is CASSPGGSAKNIQYF. The genes are TRBV5-4 and TRBJ2-4; the D gene is possibly TRBD2 (5 bases). The CDR3 contains 15 residues. Germline V CDR1 and CDR2: SGHNT, YYREEE (reference sequence). V was cut by 4 bases and J by 0 bases, with 11 bases left in between.

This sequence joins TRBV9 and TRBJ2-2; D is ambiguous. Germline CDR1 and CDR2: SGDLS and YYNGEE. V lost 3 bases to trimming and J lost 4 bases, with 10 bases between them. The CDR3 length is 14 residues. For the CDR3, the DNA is TGTGCCAGCAGCGACGAGATCGGCACCGGGGAGCTGTTTTTT. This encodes CASSDEIGTGELFF.

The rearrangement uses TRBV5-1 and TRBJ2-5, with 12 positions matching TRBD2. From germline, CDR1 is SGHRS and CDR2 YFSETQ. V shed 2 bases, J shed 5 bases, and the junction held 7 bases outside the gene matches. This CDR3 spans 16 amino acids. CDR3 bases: TGCGCCAGCAGCTTAGGGACTAGCGGGTATTGGGAGACCCAGTACTTC. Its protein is CASSLGTSGYWETQYF.

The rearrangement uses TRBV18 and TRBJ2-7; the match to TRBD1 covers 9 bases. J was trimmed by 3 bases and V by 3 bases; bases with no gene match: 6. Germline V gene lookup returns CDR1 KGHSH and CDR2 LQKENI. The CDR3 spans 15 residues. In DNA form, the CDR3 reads TGTGCCAGCTCACCCAGCGGGACAGGGAACTACGAGCAGTACTTC. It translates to CASSPSGTGNYEQYF. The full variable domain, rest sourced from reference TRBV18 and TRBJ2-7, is NAGVMQNPRHLVRRRGQEARLRCSPMKGHSHVYWYRQLPEEGLKFMVYLQKENIIDESGMPKERFSAEFPKEGPSILRIQQVVRGDSAAYFCASSPSGTGNYEQYFGPGTRLTVT.

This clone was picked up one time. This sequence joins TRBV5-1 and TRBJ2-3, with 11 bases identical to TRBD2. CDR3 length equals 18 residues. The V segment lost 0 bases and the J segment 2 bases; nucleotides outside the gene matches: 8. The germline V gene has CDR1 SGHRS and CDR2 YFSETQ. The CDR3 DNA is TGCGCCAGCAGCTTGGCCGTACTAGCGGGAGCGGACACAGATACGCAGTATTTT. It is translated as CASSLAVLAGADTDTQYF.

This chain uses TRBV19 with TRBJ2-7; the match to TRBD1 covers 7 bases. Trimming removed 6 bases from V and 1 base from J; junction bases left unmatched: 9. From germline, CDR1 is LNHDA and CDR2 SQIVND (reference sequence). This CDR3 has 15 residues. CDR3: CASRLTGIGSYEQYF. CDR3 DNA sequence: TGTGCCAGTAGGTTGACAGGGATCGGTTCCTACGAGCAGTACTTC.

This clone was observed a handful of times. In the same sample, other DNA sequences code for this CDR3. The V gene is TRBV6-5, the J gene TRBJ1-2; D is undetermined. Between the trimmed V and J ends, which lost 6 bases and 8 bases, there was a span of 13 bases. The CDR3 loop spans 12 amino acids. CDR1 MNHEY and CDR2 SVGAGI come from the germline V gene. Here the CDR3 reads CASRTDVKGYTF. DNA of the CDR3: TGTGCCAGCAGGACGGACGTTAAAGGCTACACCTTC.

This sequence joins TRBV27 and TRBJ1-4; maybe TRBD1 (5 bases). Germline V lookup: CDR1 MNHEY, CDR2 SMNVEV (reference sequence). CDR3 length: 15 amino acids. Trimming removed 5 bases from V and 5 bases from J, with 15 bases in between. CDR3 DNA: TGTGCCAGCAGTCCGTGGGGGAGTTGGAATGAAAAACTGTTTTTT. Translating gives CASSPWGSWNEKLFF.

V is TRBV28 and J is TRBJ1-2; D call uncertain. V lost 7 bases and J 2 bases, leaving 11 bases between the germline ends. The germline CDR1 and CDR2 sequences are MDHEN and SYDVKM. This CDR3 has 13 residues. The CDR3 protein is CASNDGVNYGYTF. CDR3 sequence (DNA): TGTGCCAGCAACGACGGGGTGAACTATGGCTACACCTTC.

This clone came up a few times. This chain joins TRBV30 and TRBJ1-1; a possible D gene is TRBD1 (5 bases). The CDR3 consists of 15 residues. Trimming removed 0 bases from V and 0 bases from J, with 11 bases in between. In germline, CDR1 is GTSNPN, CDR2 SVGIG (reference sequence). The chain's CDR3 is CAWSVLGALNTEAFF. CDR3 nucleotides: TGTGCCTGGAGTGTACTCGGGGCCTTGAACACTGAAGCTTTCTTT.

In DNA, the CDR3 is TGTGCCAGCAGCTTCAATCCGGGGCAGCTTCAAGAGACCCAGTACTTC. Protein: CASSFNPGQLQETQYF. The chain couples TRBV5-5 to TRBJ2-5, with D perhaps being TRBD1 or TRBD2 (5 bases each). The CDR3 extends over 16 amino acids. V was shortened by 2 bases and J by 2 bases, with 16 bases between the two germline ends. Germline CDR1 and CDR2: SGHKS and YYEKEE (reference sequence).

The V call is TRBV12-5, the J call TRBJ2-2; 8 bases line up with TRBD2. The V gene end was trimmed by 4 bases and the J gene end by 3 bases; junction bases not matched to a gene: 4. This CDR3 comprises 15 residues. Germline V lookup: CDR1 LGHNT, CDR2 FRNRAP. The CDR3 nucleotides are TGTGCTAGTGGTTGGTTACTAGCGGACACCGGGGAGCTGTTTTTT. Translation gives CASGWLLADTGELFF.

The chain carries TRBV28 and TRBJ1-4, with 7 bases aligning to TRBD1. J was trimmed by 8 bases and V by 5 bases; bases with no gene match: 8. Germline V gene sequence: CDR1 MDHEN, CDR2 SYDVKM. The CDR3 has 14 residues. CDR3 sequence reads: CASSPYRGGEKLFF. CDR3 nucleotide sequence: TGTGCCAGCAGTCCGTACAGGGGCGGCGAAAAACTGTTTTTT.

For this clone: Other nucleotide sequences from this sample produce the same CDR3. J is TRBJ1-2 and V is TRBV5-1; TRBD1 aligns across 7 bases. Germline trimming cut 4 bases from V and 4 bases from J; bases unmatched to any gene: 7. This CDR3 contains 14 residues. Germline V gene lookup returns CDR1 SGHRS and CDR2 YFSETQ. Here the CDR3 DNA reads TGCGCCAGCAGCCAGGACCCAGGGGGCTATGGCTACACCTTC. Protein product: CASSQDPGGYGYTF.

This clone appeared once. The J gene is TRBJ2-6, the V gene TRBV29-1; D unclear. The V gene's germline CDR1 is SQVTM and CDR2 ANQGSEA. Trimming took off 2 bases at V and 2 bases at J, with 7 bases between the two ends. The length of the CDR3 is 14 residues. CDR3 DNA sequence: TGCAGCGTTGAAAGCAGGCCTGGGGCCAACGTCCTGACTTTC. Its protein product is CSVESRPGANVLTF.

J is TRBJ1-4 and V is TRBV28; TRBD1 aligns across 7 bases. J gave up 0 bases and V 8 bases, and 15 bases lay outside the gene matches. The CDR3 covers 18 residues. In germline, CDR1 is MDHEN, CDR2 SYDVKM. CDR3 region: CASVPFGQEDATNEKLFF. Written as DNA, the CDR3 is TGTGCCAGCGTACCCTTCGGACAGGAGGATGCAACTAATGAAAAACTGTTTTTT.

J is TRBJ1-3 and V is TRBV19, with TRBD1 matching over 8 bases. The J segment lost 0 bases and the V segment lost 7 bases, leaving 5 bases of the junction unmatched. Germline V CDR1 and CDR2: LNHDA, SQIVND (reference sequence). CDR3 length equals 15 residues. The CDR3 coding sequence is TGTGCCAGTAACCGACAGGGGCGCTCTGGAAACACCATATATTTT. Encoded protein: CASNRQGRSGNTIYF.

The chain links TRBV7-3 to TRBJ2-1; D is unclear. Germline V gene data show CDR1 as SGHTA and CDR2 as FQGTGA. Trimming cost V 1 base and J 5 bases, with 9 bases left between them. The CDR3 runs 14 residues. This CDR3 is CASSLILSNNEQFF. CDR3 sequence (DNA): TGTGCCAGCAGCTTAATACTCAGTAACAATGAGCAGTTCTTC.

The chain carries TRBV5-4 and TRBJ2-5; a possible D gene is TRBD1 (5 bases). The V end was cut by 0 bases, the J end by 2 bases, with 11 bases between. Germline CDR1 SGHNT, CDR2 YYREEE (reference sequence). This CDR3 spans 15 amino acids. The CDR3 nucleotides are TGTGCCAGCAGCTTGGTTGGGCGGACACAAGAGACCCAGTACTTC. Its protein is CASSLVGRTQETQYF. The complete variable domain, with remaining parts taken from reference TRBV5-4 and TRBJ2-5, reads ETGVTQSPTHLIKTRGQQVTLRCSSQSGHNTVSWYQQALGQGPQFIFQYYREEENGRGNFPPRFSGLQFPNYSSELNVNALELDDSALYLCASSLVGRTQETQYFGPGTRLLVL.

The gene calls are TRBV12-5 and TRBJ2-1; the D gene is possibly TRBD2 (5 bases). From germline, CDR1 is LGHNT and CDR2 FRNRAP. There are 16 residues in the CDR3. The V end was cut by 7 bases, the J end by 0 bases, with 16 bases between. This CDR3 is CASAVTGMSSYNEQFF. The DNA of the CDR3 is TGTGCTAGTGCCGTTACCGGGATGAGCTCCTACAATGAGCAGTTCTTC.

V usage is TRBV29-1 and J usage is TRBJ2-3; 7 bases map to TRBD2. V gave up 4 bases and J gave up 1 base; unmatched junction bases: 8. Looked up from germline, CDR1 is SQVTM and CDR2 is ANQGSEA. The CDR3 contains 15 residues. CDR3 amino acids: CSVVGLGRGTDTQYF. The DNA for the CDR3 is TGCAGCGTTGTGGGTCTGGGGAGGGGCACAGATACGCAGTATTTT.

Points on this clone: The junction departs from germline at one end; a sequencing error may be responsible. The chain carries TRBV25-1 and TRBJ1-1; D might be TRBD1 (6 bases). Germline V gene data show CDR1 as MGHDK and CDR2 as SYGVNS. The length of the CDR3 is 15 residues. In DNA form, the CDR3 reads TGTGCCAGCAGTGAATCGGGGGGCCGGAACATTGAAGCTTTCTTT. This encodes CASSESGGRNIEAFF. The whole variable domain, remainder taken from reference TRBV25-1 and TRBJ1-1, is EADIYQTPRYLVIGTGKKITLECSQTMGHDKMYWYQQDPGMELHLIHYSYGVNSTEKGDLSSESTVSRIRTEHFPLTLESARPSHTSQYLCASSESGGRNIEAFFGQGTRLTVV.

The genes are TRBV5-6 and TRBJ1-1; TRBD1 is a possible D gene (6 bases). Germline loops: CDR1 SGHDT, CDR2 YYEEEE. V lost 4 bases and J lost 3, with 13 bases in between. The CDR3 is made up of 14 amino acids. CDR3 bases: TGTGCCAGCAGCCCCTCGGGGGCGGACACTGAAGCTTTCTTT. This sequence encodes CASSPSGADTEAFF.

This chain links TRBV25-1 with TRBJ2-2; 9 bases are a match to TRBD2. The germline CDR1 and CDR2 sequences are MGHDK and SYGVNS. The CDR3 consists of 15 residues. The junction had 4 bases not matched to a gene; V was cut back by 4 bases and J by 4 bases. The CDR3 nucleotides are TGTGCCAGCAGTGCTGCGGGAGGGCCCACCGGGGAGCTGTTTTTT. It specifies CASSAAGGPTGELFF. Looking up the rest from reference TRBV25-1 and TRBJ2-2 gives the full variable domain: EADIYQTPRYLVIGTGKKITLECSQTMGHDKMYWYQQDPGMELHLIHYSYGVNSTEKGDLSSESTVSRIRTEHFPLTLESARPSHTSQYLCASSAAGGPTGELFFGEGSRLTVL.

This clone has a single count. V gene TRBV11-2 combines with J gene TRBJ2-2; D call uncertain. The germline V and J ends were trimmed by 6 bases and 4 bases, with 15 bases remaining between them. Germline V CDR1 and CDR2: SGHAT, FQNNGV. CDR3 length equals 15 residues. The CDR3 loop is CASSLQWSGTGELFF. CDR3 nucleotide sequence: TGTGCCAGCAGTCTACAGTGGTCGGGCACCGGGGAGCTGTTTTTT. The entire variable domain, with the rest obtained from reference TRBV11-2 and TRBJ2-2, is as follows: EAGVAQSPRYKIIEKRQSVAFWCNPISGHATLYWYQQILGQGPKLLIQFQNNGVVDDSQLPKDRFSAERLKGVDSTLKIQPAKLEDSAVYLCASSLQWSGTGELFFGEGSRLTVL.

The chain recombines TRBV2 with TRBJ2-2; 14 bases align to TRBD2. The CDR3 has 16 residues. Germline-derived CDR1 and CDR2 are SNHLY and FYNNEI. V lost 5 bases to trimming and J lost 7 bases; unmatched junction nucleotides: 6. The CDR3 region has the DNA TGTGCCAGCAGTTCGGGACTAGCGGGAGTCGACGGGGAGCTGTTTTTT. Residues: CASSSGLAGVDGELFF.

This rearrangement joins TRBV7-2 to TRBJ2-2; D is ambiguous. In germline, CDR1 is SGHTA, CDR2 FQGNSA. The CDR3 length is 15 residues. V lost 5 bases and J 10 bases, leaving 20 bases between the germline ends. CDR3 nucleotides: TGTGCCAGCAGCCTATATTCCAATAATGGAGTGGAGCTGTTTTTT. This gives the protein CASSLYSNNGVELFF.

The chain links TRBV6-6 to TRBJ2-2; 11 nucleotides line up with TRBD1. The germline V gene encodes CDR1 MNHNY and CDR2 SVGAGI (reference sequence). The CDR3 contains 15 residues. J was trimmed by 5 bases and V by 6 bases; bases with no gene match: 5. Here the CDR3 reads CASRPGTGGTGELFF. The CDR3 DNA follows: TGTGCCAGCAGGCCCGGGACAGGGGGAACCGGGGAGCTGTTTTTT.